The next 27 T cell receptor beta chains were all read from a single sample in a study of cytomegalovirus exposure and HLA in healthy donors. PCR involved 60 Vbeta and 13 Jbeta primers. Repertoires were generated with immunoSEQ multiplex PCR, while TCRdb's copy carries only in-frame clones and drops some. Here the sample spans about 150,000 clones, roughly 82% being singletons. The sequenced material came from PBMCs. The receptors were sampled from a woman aged 45-60 years in good health and CMV-seropositive.

The rearrangement joins TRBV7-9 to TRBJ2-1, with D possibly TRBD2 on 6 matching bases. The V gene's germline CDR1 is SEHNR and CDR2 FQNEAQ (reference sequence). This CDR3 has 13 amino acids. With 8 bases removed from V and 2 bases from J, the gap between germline ends came to 10 bases. Here the CDR3 DNA reads TGTGCCAGCTGCCGGGGGACCTACAATGAGCAGTTCTTC. Amino acids: CASCRGTYNEQFF. Complete variable domain (other parts from reference TRBV7-9 and TRBJ2-1): DTGVSQNPRHKITKRGQNVTFRCDPISEHNRLYWYRQTLGQGPEFLTYFQNEAQLEKSRLLSDRFSAERPKGSFSTLEIQRTEQGDSAMYLCASCRGTYNEQFFGPGTRLTVL.

The chain recombines TRBV11-2 with TRBJ1-5, with unresolved D. V was clipped by 2 bases and J by 1 base, with 15 bases between them. This CDR3 comprises 17 residues. Germline V gene lookup returns CDR1 SGHAT and CDR2 FQNNGV. This CDR3 reads CASSLSPGLRSNQPQHF. CDR3 in DNA: TGTGCCAGCAGCTTATCGCCGGGTCTGAGGAGCAATCAGCCCCAGCATTTT.

The V gene is TRBV28, the J gene TRBJ1-2, with D maybe TRBD1 (6 bases). Germline-derived CDR1 and CDR2 are MDHEN and SYDVKM. V was trimmed by 1 base and J by 8 bases, leaving 11 bases between them. The CDR3 loop spans 13 amino acids. The CDR3 coding sequence is TGTGCCAGCAGTTTATCAGGGGAGAGAGGCTACACCTTC. Protein: CASSLSGERGYTF.

The chain recombines TRBV6-5 with TRBJ1-4; weak D call: TRBD1 (6 bases). Trimming shortened V by 6 bases and J by 6 bases, and 14 bases separated the two germline ends. CDR3 length: 14 residues. Germline assignment: CDR1 MNHEY and CDR2 SVGAGI. The CDR3 DNA reads TGTGCCAGCAGATCAGGGGCGCTGGATGAAAAACTGTTTTTT. The encoded protein is CASRSGALDEKLFF.

The rearrangement joins TRBV9 to TRBJ1-1; 7 nucleotides line up with TRBD1. The CDR3 is 13 amino acids. Germline CDR1 and CDR2: SGDLS and YYNGEE. V shed 3 bases, J shed 4 bases, and the junction held 3 bases outside the gene matches. CDR3 in amino acids: CASSDSGGTEAFF. The CDR3 coding sequence is TGTGCCAGCAGCGACTCAGGGGGCACTGAAGCTTTCTTT.

This sequence joins TRBV4-2 and TRBJ1-5, with D perhaps matching TRBD1 (5 bases). V lost 0 bases to trimming and J lost 3 bases, with 9 bases between them. This CDR3 is built from 15 residues. CDR1 and CDR2 from the germline V gene are LGHNA and YNFKEQ. Written as DNA, the CDR3 is TGTGCCAGCAGCCAAGATGGGGCGGACAATCAGCCCCAGCATTTT. Residues: CASSQDGADNQPQHF.

On this clone itself: The identical CDR3 is also encoded by other nucleotide sequences in the sample. The CDR3 sequence is CASSLAAGGTEAFF. As DNA, the CDR3 is TGCGCCAGCAGCTTGGCTGCAGGGGGGACTGAAGCTTTCTTT. The V gene is TRBV5-1, the J gene TRBJ1-1, with 7 bases matching TRBD1. This CDR3 has 14 residues. Germline values: CDR1 SGHRS, CDR2 YFSETQ. V trimming: 0 bases; J trimming: 5 bases; junction bases outside the gene matches: 4. Together with reference TRBV5-1 and TRBJ1-1, the CDR3 gives the full variable domain: KAGVTQTPRYLIKTRGQQVTLSCSPISGHRSVSWYQQTPGQGLQFLFEYFSETQRNKGNFPGRFSGRQFSNSRSEMNVSTLELGDSALYLCASSLAAGGTEAFFGQGTRLTVV.

The V and J genes are TRBV9 and TRBJ1-6, with 7 bases lining up with TRBD1. V shed 3 bases, J shed 0 bases, and the junction held 3 bases outside the gene matches. The CDR3 contains 16 residues. Germline CDR1 and CDR2: SGDLS and YYNGEE. The CDR3 spells CASSAGQSSYNSPLHF. Here the CDR3 DNA reads TGTGCCAGCAGCGCGGGACAGAGCTCCTATAATTCACCCCTCCACTTT.

This rearrangement joins TRBV19 to TRBJ2-7, with TRBD1 identical over 7 bases. With V trimmed by 2 bases and J by 2 bases, 0 bases remained unmatched. In germline, CDR1 is LNHDA, CDR2 SQIVND (reference sequence). The CDR3 extends over 13 amino acids. The CDR3 protein is CASSITGAYEQYF. Here the CDR3 DNA reads TGTGCCAGTAGTATAACAGGGGCCTACGAGCAGTACTTC. The whole variable domain, filled in from reference TRBV19 and TRBJ2-7, reads DGGITQSPKYLFRKEGQNVTLSCEQNLNHDAMYWYRQDPGQGLRLIYYSQIVNDFQKGDIAEGYSVSREKKESFPLTVTSAQKNPTAFYLCASSITGAYEQYFGPGTRLTVT.

This chain uses TRBV4-1 with TRBJ2-1, with 9 bases that match TRBD2. The J segment lost 5 bases and the V segment lost 1 base, leaving 6 bases of the junction unmatched. Germline lookup yields CDR1 MGHRA and CDR2 YSYEKL. The CDR3 is 16 residues long. DNA of the CDR3: TGCGCCAGCAGCCAAGGCTTTGTAGCGGGGGACAATGAGCAGTTCTTC. Its protein is CASSQGFVAGDNEQFF.

The rearrangement uses TRBV11-2 and TRBJ1-4; D might be TRBD1 (6 bases). V was cut by 9 bases and J by 0 bases, with 20 bases left in between. This CDR3 contains 17 residues. CDR1 and CDR2 from the germline V gene are SGHAT and FQNNGV. CDR3 DNA: TGTGCCAGATTCAAAAAGGGGGTTGGTGCAACTAATGAAAAACTGTTTTTT. Encoded protein: CARFKKGVGATNEKLFF.

The chain recombines TRBV6-1 with TRBJ2-7; 11 bases match TRBD2. The V gene's germline CDR1 is MNHNS and CDR2 SASEGT. The CDR3 is 13 amino acids. Trimming cost V 6 bases and J 6 bases; bases outside gene matches: 4. DNA of the CDR3: TGTGCCAGCAGGGCTACTAGCGGGGGCGAGCAGTACTTC. This translates into CASRATSGGEQYF.

V and J are TRBV27 and TRBJ2-7; 11 nucleotides align to TRBD2. After removal of 4 bases from V and 3 bases from J, the junction contained 5 bases not matched to a gene. This CDR3 is 15 amino acids long. Germline CDR1 and CDR2: MNHEY and SMNVEV (reference sequence). The CDR3 DNA reads as TGTGCCAGCAGTTCCCCTAGCGGGAGGAGCTACGAGCAGTACTTC. Its protein is CASSSPSGRSYEQYF.

The J gene is TRBJ2-3, the V gene TRBV15; TRBD2 agrees at 10 bases. Germline V gene lookup returns CDR1 LNHNV and CDR2 YYDKDF (reference sequence). This CDR3 spans 17 amino acids. V shed 1 base and J 2 bases; nucleotides not matched to a gene: 6. CDR3 nucleotides: TGTGCCACCAGCAGAGTTCCACTAGCGGGGACCACAGATACGCAGTATTTT. This encodes CATSRVPLAGTTDTQYF.

The chain recombines TRBV7-2 with TRBJ2-5; D not resolved. This CDR3 spans 15 amino acids. Trimming left V 1 base short and J 2 bases short, with 11 bases between. Germline CDR1 SGHTA, CDR2 FQGNSA. This CDR3 is CASSLEKAVQETQYF. The CDR3 DNA sequence: TGTGCCAGCAGCTTAGAGAAGGCGGTACAAGAGACCCAGTACTTC.

The chain carries TRBV9 and TRBJ1-2; 8 bases are a match to TRBD1. CDR1 and CDR2 (germline): SGDLS, YYNGEE. Trimming took 6 bases from V and 8 from J; bases not matched to a gene: 12. The CDR3 totals 14 residues. CDR3 amino acids: CASTIGAGGEGYTF. CDR3 nucleotide sequence: TGTGCCAGCACCATCGGAGCAGGGGGCGAGGGCTACACCTTC.

V usage is TRBV5-4 and J usage is TRBJ2-1, with TRBD2 identical over 12 bases. V shed 1 base, J shed 5 bases, and the junction held 10 bases outside the gene matches. CDR3 length: 18 residues. Germline CDR1 reads SGHNT; CDR2 reads YYREEE (reference sequence). CDR3 amino acids: CASSLRPTSGGTNNEQFF. CDR3 nucleotides: TGTGCCAGCAGCTTGAGACCCACTAGCGGGGGGACCAACAATGAGCAGTTCTTC. The variable domain in full, with the rest retrieved from reference TRBV5-4 and TRBJ2-1, is ETGVTQSPTHLIKTRGQQVTLRCSSQSGHNTVSWYQQALGQGPQFIFQYYREEENGRGNFPPRFSGLQFPNYSSELNVNALELDDSALYLCASSLRPTSGGTNNEQFFGPGTRLTVL.

This sequence joins TRBV30 and TRBJ2-7; possibly TRBD2 for D (6 bases). V lost 2 bases, J lost 9 bases, and 11 bases lay in between. Germline CDR1 is GTSNPN and CDR2 is SVGIG (reference sequence). The CDR3 spans 11 residues. The CDR3 DNA follows: TGTGCCTGGAGTCAGGGAGGAGGGCAGTACTTC. Its translation is CAWSQGGGQYF.

J is TRBJ1-1 and V is TRBV10-3, with 8 bases identical to TRBD1. This CDR3 is 16 amino acids long. J gave up 1 base and V 7 bases, and 11 bases lay outside the gene matches. Germline V gene data show CDR1 as ENHRY and CDR2 as SYGVKD. The CDR3 loop is CAITSDRVGGNTEAFF. CDR3 coding DNA: TGTGCCATCACCTCGGACAGGGTGGGAGGGAACACTGAAGCTTTCTTT.

V usage is TRBV2 and J usage is TRBJ1-2, with a possible D match to TRBD1 (6 bases). The CDR3 runs to 13 residues. Trimming shortened V by 8 bases and J by 4 bases, and 14 bases separated the two germline ends. Germline V gene data show CDR1 as SNHLY and CDR2 as FYNNEI. CDR3 in amino acids: CASSGQPIYGYTF. As DNA, the CDR3 is TGTGCCAGCTCCGGACAGCCTATCTATGGCTACACCTTC.

V usage is TRBV9 and J usage is TRBJ1-1, with D possibly matching TRBD1 (5 bases). From germline, CDR1 is SGDLS and CDR2 YYNGEE. Between the trimmed V and J ends, which lost 7 bases and 4 bases, there was a span of 14 bases. This CDR3 has 13 residues. CDR3 sequence: CASGLGGRTEAFF. The CDR3 bases are TGTGCCAGCGGGCTGGGGGGTCGCACTGAAGCTTTCTTT.

The chain links TRBV6-5 to TRBJ1-2; possible D gene TRBD1, 5 bases. Germline loops: CDR1 MNHEY, CDR2 SVGAGI. There are 14 residues in the CDR3. Trimming removed 5 bases at V and 8 bases at J, with 18 bases between. In DNA form, the CDR3 reads TGTGCCAGCAGTGAAGGTCTAAGGGGTTGGGGCTACACCTTC. This gives the protein CASSEGLRGWGYTF.

V gene TRBV7-2 combines with J gene TRBJ2-3; D perhaps matches TRBD2 (6 bases). Germline V CDR1 and CDR2: SGHTA, FQGNSA. The CDR3 totals 12 residues. V dropped 3 bases and J dropped 6 bases, with 7 bases sitting between them. The CDR3 loop reads CASSFRGDTQYF. The CDR3 coding sequence is TGTGCCAGCAGCTTCCGGGGGGATACGCAGTATTTT.

This clone was counted a few times. The rearrangement uses TRBV4-3 and TRBJ2-5, with 7 bases lining up with TRBD1. Germline assignment: CDR1 LGHNA and CDR2 YSLEER. This CDR3 comprises 16 residues. Unmatched junction bases numbered 9, after V lost 1 base and J lost 4 bases. The chain's CDR3 is CASSQGIDREIETQYF. The CDR3 bases are TGCGCCAGCAGCCAAGGGATCGACAGGGAGATAGAGACCCAGTACTTC.

The chain couples TRBV7-9 to TRBJ2-7, with TRBD1 identical over 8 bases. V shed 7 bases, J shed 5 bases, and the junction held 13 bases outside the gene matches. There are 15 residues in the CDR3. Germline assignment: CDR1 SEHNR and CDR2 FQNEAQ (reference sequence). CDR3 DNA: TGTGCCAGCACCAAACCCCGACAGGGGTTAAACGAGCAGTACTTC. Residues: CASTKPRQGLNEQYF. Looking up the rest from reference TRBV7-9 and TRBJ2-7 gives the full variable domain: DTGVSQNPRHKITKRGQNVTFRCDPISEHNRLYWYRQTLGQGPEFLTYFQNEAQLEKSRLLSDRFSAERPKGSFSTLEIQRTEQGDSAMYLCASTKPRQGLNEQYFGPGTRLTVT.

The V gene is TRBV7-9, the J gene TRBJ1-1; no firm D call. CDR3 length equals 12 residues. The V end was cut by 5 bases, the J end by 2 bases, with 6 bases between. The germline gives CDR1 SEHNR, CDR2 FQNEAQ (reference sequence). The chain's CDR3 is CASSPLNTEAFF. The CDR3 nucleotides are TGTGCCAGCAGCCCACTAAACACTGAAGCTTTCTTT.

The J gene is TRBJ1-3, the V gene TRBV10-1, with TRBD1 matching over 7 bases. There are 14 residues in the CDR3. Germline V gene lookup returns CDR1 WNHNN and CDR2 SYGVQD (reference sequence). After removal of 8 bases from V and 3 bases from J, the junction contained 7 bases not matched to a gene. The CDR3 nucleotides read TGCGCCAGCTCTCCAGGGGGATTTGGAAACACCATATATTTT. Translated, it gives CASSPGGFGNTIYF.